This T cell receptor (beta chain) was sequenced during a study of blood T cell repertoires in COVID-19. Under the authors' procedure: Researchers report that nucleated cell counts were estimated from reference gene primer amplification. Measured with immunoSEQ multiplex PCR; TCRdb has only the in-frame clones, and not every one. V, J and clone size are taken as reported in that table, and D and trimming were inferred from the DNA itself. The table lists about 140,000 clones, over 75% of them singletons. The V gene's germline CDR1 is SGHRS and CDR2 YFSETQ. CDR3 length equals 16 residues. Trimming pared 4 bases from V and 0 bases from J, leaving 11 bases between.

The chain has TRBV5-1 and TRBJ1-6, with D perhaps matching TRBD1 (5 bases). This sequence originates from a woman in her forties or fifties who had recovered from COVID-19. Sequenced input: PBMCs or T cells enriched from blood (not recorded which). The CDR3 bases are TGCGCCAGCAGCGGAACAGGTCGCTCCTATAATTCACCCCTCCACTTT. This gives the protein CASSGTGRSYNSPLHF. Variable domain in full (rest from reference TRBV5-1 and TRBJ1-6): KAGVTQTPRYLIKTRGQQVTLSCSPISGHRSVSWYQQTPGQGLQFLFEYFSETQRNKGNFPGRFSGRQFSNSRSEMNVSTLELGDSALYLCASSGTGRSYNSPLHFGNGTRLTVT.